This entry features one T cell receptor (beta chain) sequence. The antigen it binds to is not known. This could be a read error, since a much larger clone is one nucleotide away. This record comes from a study of T cells in Graves' hyperthyroidism and ophthalmopathy (dated by TCRdb to between 2017 and 2020). Context from the whole study: Peripheral blood samples were taken at initial diagnosis, before any treatment was given. TCR Vbeta CDR3 sequencing of 135 peripheral blood samples (under 45 ophthalmopathy, about 75 hyperthyroidism and 17 progressor patients) is reported in the paper. Thyroid tissue and blood T-cell repertoires from about 6 Graves' hyperthyroidism patients were also compared in the study. A discovery cohort of about 95 patients, roughly 45 with Graves' ophthalmopathy and 55 to 60 with stable Graves' hyperthyroidism, was used to find distinguishing TCR V-J signatures. After blood sampling, hyperthyroidism patients were treated with methimazole at a starting dose of 30 mg daily, and ophthalmopathy patients were treated with high-dose intravenous methylprednisolone. Prospective prediction of ophthalmopathy was tested in an independent validation cohort of 18 to 20 hyperthyroidism patients and some 17 patients who later progressed to ophthalmopathy. The roughly 94 discovery patients were randomly split 7:3 into training and test sets.

Stable Graves' hyperthyroidism was defined as the absence of progression to ophthalmopathy over 18 months of follow-up. Hyperthyroidism patients were newly diagnosed, with disease duration under 2 months, and aged 18 to 65 years. Patients with uncontrolled infections, other autoimmune diseases, pregnancy or lactation were excluded. Clinical symptoms, serum thyroxine and TRAb, thyroid ultrasound, and orbital computed tomography formed the basis for the diagnoses. PBMCs were separated from over 9 ml of fresh peripheral blood using Ficoll-Paque density gradient centrifugation. Trizol reagent was used to extract total RNA, and RNA quality was then checked on an Agilent 2100 Bioanalyzer. TCR beta CDR3 regions were amplified from RNA transcripts. For the first round of RT-PCR on the TCR CDR3, the HTBI primer set was used together with the Qiagen OneStep RT-PCR kit. A second multiplex PCR round built the libraries, followed by size selection and purification. Paired-end sequencing of the libraries was performed with 100 bp reads on an Illumina HiSeq2000. In the authors' own workflow: Raw data were processed with SOAPnuke, discarding reads with adapters, uncalled bases, mean Phred below 15, or no exact constant-primer or identifier match. COPE v1.2.5 was used to merge high-quality paired reads, and clonotypes were defined as unique nucleotide sequences. MiTCR v1.1 was used to align clonotypes to the IMGT TRBV, TRBD and TRBJ reference segments. The analysis included only V-J combinations with a frequency above 0.0001, which together covered more than 98% of the repertoires. A TCS score was defined as the ratio of F50 (clonal expansion) to E x V (chaos), with BLOSUM62-based TCRdist applied between CDR3 peptides within each V-J. Welch's t-statistics and random forest reduced around 550 V-J features to around 14, which were used in a naive Bayes classifier (R e1071). The public reads were reanalyzed by TCRdb: fastp trimming at Q25, MiXCR alignment, in-frame beta chains only. Entries that share a CDR3 protein sequence are merged under the most common genes and DNA. V and J calls and clone size were set by TCRdb, not the authors. Here the sample has 380,000 or so distinct CDR3 sequences; 11% to 15% occur a single time. Clones ranked in the top ten supply 20% to 25% of the sample.

According to the germline V gene, CDR1 reads KGHSH and CDR2 reads LQKENI. V is pruned by 3 bases and J by 3 bases, leaving 8 bases of the junction without a gene match. From its cysteine to its phenylalanine, the CDR3 spans 15 amino acids. The sequence is cut down to CDR3 DNA, 45 bases in frame from base 1. Results the study describes overall, beyond this receptor: Most expanded thyroid clonotypes (frequency above 0.001) were also found in blood, which suggests that blood repertoires may mirror thyroid immune responses. No statistical method was used to fix the sample size in advance, and group allocation was not hidden from the investigators. In validation, progression to ophthalmopathy was predicted by the model with 65% to 71% sensitivity and 72.22% specificity, a median of approximately 6.5 months before onset. A model built on a 13 V-J signature distinguished ophthalmopathy from stable hyperthyroidism, reaching about 88% sensitivity and around 81% specificity in cross-validation and 80%/75% in testing.

This receptor was obtained from a woman aged 25 to 39 with Graves' hyperthyroidism. The chain is assembled from TRBV18 and TRBJ2-7; 7 bases in the middle match TRBD1. Sequencing was done on a sample of blood. CDR3 loop: CASSPDRVPNYEQYF. DNA sequence: TGTGCCAGCTCACCCGACAGGGTCCCTAACTACGAGCAGTACTTC.